A selection of T cell receptor beta chains follows, all from one sample in a study of blood T cell repertoires in COVID-19. Generated by immunoSEQ multiplex PCR, the TCRdb table keeps only in-frame clones and is missing some. The sample has 250,000 to 300,000 clones, around 90% seen once. Source material: peripheral blood. The receptors shown here come from a woman aged 45-59 years with COVID-19, enrolled during active disease. Each CDR3 is given with its conserved first and last residue. The order of the fields is CDR3 protein, CDR3 DNA, clone size, V gene, D gene, J gene. A D gene is named only where the DNA matches it firmly. Size tells how often a clone was seen (once, few, many) or the class of an expanded clone, and some rows leave it out.

CASSAGTSGPEQYF,TGCGCCAGCAGCGCCGGGACTAGCGGGCCCGAGCAGTACTTC,.,TRBV5-1,TRBD2,TRBJ2-7
CAWSDQRAEREQYF,TGTGCCTGGAGTGATCAGCGGGCAGAACGGGAGCAGTACTTC,.,TRBV30,.,TRBJ2-7
CASSRTVGFEGYTF,TGTGCCAGCTCACGAACAGTGGGCTTCGAGGGCTACACCTTC,.,TRBV18,.,TRBJ1-2
CASSLGRGLGRTGELFF,TGTGCCAGCAGCTTAGGTCGCGGACTCGGGCGGACCGGGGAGCTGTTTTTT,.,TRBV7-6,.,TRBJ2-2
CASSPWDRGAFRETQYF,TGTGCCAGCAGCCCGTGGGACAGGGGGGCTTTCCGAGAGACCCAGTACTTC,.,TRBV7-9,TRBD1,TRBJ2-5
CASSQGEAEAFF,TGTGCCAGCAGCCAAGGGGAGGCTGAAGCTTTCTTT,.,TRBV3-1/TRBV3-2,.,TRBJ1-1
CASTKGTGGGNEQFF,TGTGCCAGCACCAAGGGTACGGGAGGGGGCAATGAGCAGTTCTTC,.,TRBV21-1,.,TRBJ2-1
CASSRYGTVNEKLFF,TGTGCCAGCAGCAGATACGGGACAGTAAATGAAAAACTGTTTTTT,.,TRBV9,TRBD1,TRBJ1-4
CASSPRFDTIYF,TGTGCCAGCAGCCCCCGGTTCGACACCATATATTTT,.,TRBV14,.,TRBJ1-3
CASRRTDPNEKLFF,TGCGCCAGCAGGAGGACAGACCCTAATGAAAAACTGTTTTTT,.,TRBV5-1,.,TRBJ1-4
CATRTGAAYEQYF,TGTGCCACGAGGACAGGGGCGGCCTACGAGCAGTACTTC,.,TRBV6-5,TRBD1,TRBJ2-7
CASSPLGLAGIFETQYF,TGTGCCAGCTCACCACTGGGACTAGCGGGAATATTCGAGACCCAGTACTTC,.,TRBV18,TRBD2,TRBJ2-5
CASSYGPRQPQHF,TGTGCCAGCAGTTATGGGCCCCGTCAGCCCCAGCATTTT,few,TRBV12-3/TRBV12-4,.,TRBJ1-5
CASSLGPGLSLYGYTF,TGTGCCAGCAGCTTAGGGCCGGGACTAAGTTTGTATGGCTACACCTTC,.,TRBV7-9,.,TRBJ1-2
CASSHDGWTGLSGANVLTF,TGCGCCAGCAGCCATGACGGCTGGACAGGCTTATCTGGGGCCAACGTCCTGACTTTC,.,TRBV5-1,TRBD1,TRBJ2-6
CSVKVIDSSEKLFF,TGCAGCGTTAAGGTTATAGACAGCTCGGAAAAACTGTTTTTT,.,TRBV29-1,.,TRBJ1-4
CASTGNQETQYF,TGTGCCAGCACCGGGAACCAAGAGACCCAGTACTTC,.,TRBV2,.,TRBJ2-5
CASSLGQISTDTQYF,TGTGCCAGCAGTCTTGGGCAGATTAGCACAGATACGCAGTATTTT,.,TRBV6-2/TRBV6-3,.,TRBJ2-3
CASSISSSNTEAFF,TGTGCCAGTAGTATATCATCGAGTAACACTGAAGCTTTCTTT,.,TRBV19,.,TRBJ1-1
CASKNGAGNTIYF,TGTGCCAGCAAAAACGGGGCTGGAAACACCATATATTTT,.,TRBV19,.,TRBJ1-3
CATILTLAGPPYEQYF,TGTGCCACGATACTCACACTAGCGGGGCCCCCCTACGAGCAGTACTTC,.,TRBV2,TRBD2,TRBJ2-7
CASSLATSGGLDTQYF,TGTGCCAGCAGCTTAGCGACTAGCGGGGGGCTAGATACGCAGTATTTT,.,TRBV7-9,TRBD2,TRBJ2-3
CASSVGGLGLSETQYF,TGTGCCAGCAGCGTTGGGGGACTAGGCTTAAGCGAGACCCAGTACTTC,.,TRBV9,TRBD2,TRBJ2-5
CASSQVGGTDEQFF,TGTGCCAGCAGCCAAGTAGGCGGGACAGATGAGCAGTTCTTC,.,TRBV4-2,.,TRBJ2-1
CASSESGPSYEQYF,TGTGCCAGCAGTGAGAGCGGGCCGTCCTACGAGCAGTACTTC,once,TRBV2,.,TRBJ2-7
CASSQLATDYGYTF,TGTGCCAGCAGCCAACTGGCGACTGACTATGGCTACACCTTC,once,TRBV3-1/TRBV3-2,.,TRBJ1-2
CATSREGVQRYGYTF,TGTGCCACCAGCAGAGAAGGGGTACAGCGCTATGGCTACACCTTC,.,TRBV15,.,TRBJ1-2
CASCPGELAKNIQYF,TGTGCCAGCTGCCCAGGAGAACTAGCCAAAAACATTCAGTACTTC,.,TRBV6-2/TRBV6-3,.,TRBJ2-4
CASSEATSGGETQYF,TGTGCCAGCAGTGAAGCCACTAGCGGGGGAGAGACCCAGTACTTC,.,TRBV2,TRBD2,TRBJ2-5
CASSSGQGRNNEQFF,TGCGCCAGCAGCTCGGGACAGGGTAGGAACAATGAGCAGTTCTTC,once,TRBV5-1,TRBD1,TRBJ2-1
CASSSQGAGGYTF,TGTGCCAGCAGCTCCCAGGGGGCAGGGGGCTACACCTTC,.,TRBV5-4,TRBD1,TRBJ1-2
CASSQQPAGTYEQYF,TGTGCCAGCAGCCAACAGCCAGCGGGAACCTACGAGCAGTACTTC,.,TRBV3-1/TRBV3-2,TRBD2,TRBJ2-7